The 5 T cell receptor beta chains reported below all come from one sample, sequenced in a study of T cell responses to AZD1222 COVID-19 vaccine. The repertoire was sequenced with immunoSEQ multiplex PCR; TCRdb's copy has only in-frame clones and lacks some. The data contain tens of thousands of clones, around 88% of them singletons. This specimen consisted of peripheral blood, obtained 28 days after the second AZD1222 dose. The receptors originated from an adult who received the AZD1222 COVID-19 vaccine.

The genes are TRBV2 and TRBJ1-5; no reliable D call. Looked up from germline, CDR1 is SNHLY and CDR2 is FYNNEI. The V end lost 6 bases, the J end lost 5 bases, and 5 bases lay between the germline ends. The CDR3 loop spans 11 amino acids. The CDR3 is CASSRDQPQHF. The CDR3 nucleotides read TGTGCCAGCAGCCGGGATCAGCCCCAGCATTTT.

J is TRBJ2-1 and V is TRBV4-1; 13 positions agree with TRBD2. V lost 4 bases to trimming and J lost 5 bases; unmatched junction nucleotides: 2. Germline CDR1 and CDR2: MGHRA and YSYEKL. CDR3 length: 15 amino acids. The CDR3 coding sequence is TGCGCCAGCAGCCGGGGGACTAGCGGGGACAATGAGCAGTTCTTC. It encodes CASSRGTSGDNEQFF.

The rearrangement links TRBV28 to TRBJ1-1, with 7 bases matching TRBD1. The germline V gene encodes CDR1 MDHEN and CDR2 SYDVKM. The CDR3 sequence is 13 residues long. The ends lost 9 bases at V and 3 bases at J; junction bases unmatched: 7. In DNA, the CDR3 is TGTGCCAGTCTGGGGACAGTTTACACTGAAGCTTTCTTT. Translated, it gives CASLGTVYTEAFF.

This chain links TRBV5-8 with TRBJ1-5; 9 positions agree with TRBD1. V was pared by 6 bases and J by 2 bases, with 6 bases of the junction left unmatched. The CDR3 covers 15 residues. Germline lookup yields CDR1 SGHTS and CDR2 YDEGEE. The CDR3 here is CASTTGGAGNQPQHF. The CDR3 DNA sequence: TGTGCCAGCACCACAGGGGGCGCAGGCAATCAGCCCCAGCATTTT.

The rearrangement joins TRBV18 to TRBJ2-5; D ambiguous. Trimming removed 3 bases at V and 2 bases at J, with 10 bases between. The CDR3 has 14 residues. CDR1 is KGHSH, CDR2 LQKENI, per germline. The CDR3 loop reads CASSPTSRQETQYF. CDR3 coding DNA: TGTGCCAGCTCACCCACCAGCCGGCAAGAGACCCAGTACTTC.